The 5 T cell receptor beta chains listed next were all sequenced from one sample in a study of blood T cell repertoires in COVID-19. Measured with immunoSEQ multiplex PCR; TCRdb has only the in-frame clones, and not every one. The repertoire has about 80,000 clones, 91% of them found once; the top ten carry under 2.5%. Material: peripheral blood. The receptors were gathered from a woman between 50 and 59 years old in a cohort sampled during active COVID-19.

The rearrangement links TRBV5-6 to TRBJ2-1; the match to TRBD2 covers 7 bases. CDR1 and CDR2 (germline): SGHDT, YYEEEE. CDR3 length: 16 residues. V was pared by 4 bases and J by 8 bases, with 15 bases of the junction left unmatched. CDR3 sequence reads: CASSPFERDGGYEQFF. CDR3 bases: TGTGCCAGCAGCCCCTTTGAGCGGGACGGTGGGTATGAGCAGTTCTTC.

The chain employs TRBV10-3 and TRBJ2-7; 9 bases fit TRBD1. The germline V gene has CDR1 ENHRY and CDR2 SYGVKD. This CDR3 spans 14 amino acids. Unmatched junction bases numbered 6, after V lost 2 bases and J lost 7 bases. The CDR3 here is CAISEGQGTGEQYF. In DNA, the CDR3 is TGTGCCATCAGTGAGGGACAGGGGACGGGAGAGCAGTACTTC.

This clone has a single count. The J gene is TRBJ2-2, the V gene TRBV18; TRBD1 is a possible D gene (5 bases). Germline CDR1 reads KGHSH; CDR2 reads LQKENI. This CDR3 has 15 amino acids. The ends were cut back, 3 bases at V and 8 bases at J, with 16 bases in the middle. For the CDR3, the DNA is TGTGCCAGCTCACCGAGCAGGGCCGGAATGGGGGAGCTGTTTTTT. It translates to CASSPSRAGMGELFF.

V is TRBV25-1 and J is TRBJ2-5; 7 nucleotides agree with TRBD1. V dropped 7 bases and J dropped 7; count of bases not matched to a gene: 12. Germline V gene lookup returns CDR1 MGHDK and CDR2 SYGVNS. This CDR3 has 14 residues. The CDR3 spells CASTLTGPKGTQYF. The CDR3 DNA is TGTGCCAGCACCCTGACAGGGCCGAAGGGGACCCAGTACTTC. Based on the CDR3 plus reference TRBV25-1 and TRBJ2-5, the full variable domain is EADIYQTPRYLVIGTGKKITLECSQTMGHDKMYWYQQDPGMELHLIHYSYGVNSTEKGDLSSESTVSRIRTEHFPLTLESARPSHTSQYLCASTLTGPKGTQYFGPGTRLLVL.

CDR3 sequence: CASSLRTSGPYEQYF. In DNA form, the CDR3 reads TGTGCCAGCAGCCTTCGGACTAGCGGCCCCTACGAGCAGTACTTC. The chain couples TRBV3-1 (or the pseudogene TRBV3-2) to TRBJ2-7, with 10 positions matching TRBD2. Trimming cost V 4 bases and J 2 bases; bases outside gene matches: 5. Germline V gene data show CDR1 as LGHDT and CDR2 as YNNKEL (reference sequence). This CDR3 has 15 amino acids.